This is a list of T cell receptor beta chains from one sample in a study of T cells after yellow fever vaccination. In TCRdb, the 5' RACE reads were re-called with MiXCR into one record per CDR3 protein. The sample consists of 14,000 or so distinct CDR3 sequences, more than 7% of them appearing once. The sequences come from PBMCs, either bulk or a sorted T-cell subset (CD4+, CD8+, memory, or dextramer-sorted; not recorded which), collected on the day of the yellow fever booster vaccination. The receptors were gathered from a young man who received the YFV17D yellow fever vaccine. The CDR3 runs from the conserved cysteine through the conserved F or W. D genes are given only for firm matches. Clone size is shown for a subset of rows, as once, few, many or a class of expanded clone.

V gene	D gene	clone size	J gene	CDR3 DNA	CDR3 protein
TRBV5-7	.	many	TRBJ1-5	TGTGCCAGCAACATCGGGGTCAATCAGCCCCAGCATTTT	CASNIGVNQPQHF
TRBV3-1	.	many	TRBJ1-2	TGTGCCAGCAGCCCCCCGCCGGCACGGGACACATTCTATGGCTACACCTTC	CASSPPPARDTFYGYTF
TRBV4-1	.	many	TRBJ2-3	TGCGCCAGCAGCCGGGACGGGAGCACAGATACGCAGTATTTT	CASSRDGSTDTQYF
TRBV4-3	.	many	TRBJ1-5	TGCGCCAGCAGCCAAGATCTTAGCAATCAGCCCCAGCATTTT	CASSQDLSNQPQHF
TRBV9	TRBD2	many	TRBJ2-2	TGTGCCAGCAGCGTAGGCGGGGGGAACACCGGGGAGCTGTTTTTT	CASSVGGGNTGELFF
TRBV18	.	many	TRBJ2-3	TGTGCCAGCTCACCACTCCGTGGGAGCACAGATACGCAGTATTTT	CASSPLRGSTDTQYF
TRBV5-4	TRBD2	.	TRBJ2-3	TGTGCCAGCAGCTCAGAAGCGGGGGGATGGGATACGCAGTATTTT	CASSSEAGGWDTQYF
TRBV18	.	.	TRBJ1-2	TGTGCCAGCTCACCAGGGGGGGCTGGTGGCTACACCTTC	CASSPGGAGGYTF
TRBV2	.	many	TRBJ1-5	TGTGCCAGCAGTGGTATGTCACGGCGACAGCCCCAGCATTTT	CASSGMSRRQPQHF
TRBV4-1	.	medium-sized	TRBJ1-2	TGCGCCAGCAGCCAAGAAAGGATGGGCGGCTACACCTTC	CASSQERMGGYTF
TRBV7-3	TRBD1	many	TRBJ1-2	TGTGCCAGCAGCGGGGGGACAGGGGGCGAAGGTGATGGCTACACCTTC	CASSGGTGGEGDGYTF
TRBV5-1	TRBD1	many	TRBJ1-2	TGCGCCAGCAGCATACAGGGGGACTATGGCTACACCTTC	CASSIQGDYGYTF
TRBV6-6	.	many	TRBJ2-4	TGTGCCAGTCAACCCCGGGACGGTAAAAACATTCAGTACTTC	CASQPRDGKNIQYF
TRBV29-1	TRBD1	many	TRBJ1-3	TGCAGCGTTGCCAGCAGGGGGCTTGGCGCTGGAAACACCATATATTTT	CSVASRGLGAGNTIYF
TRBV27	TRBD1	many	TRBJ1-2	TGTGCCAGCAGTTTAGCCCCTGGCAGACAGGGGTCTAACTATGGCTACACCTTC	CASSLAPGRQGSNYGYTF
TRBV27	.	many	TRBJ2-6	TGTGCCAGCAGTTTATCGCCCCCACGGGGGGGGGCCAACGTCCTGACTTTC	CASSLSPPRGGANVLTF
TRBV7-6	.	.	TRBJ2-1	TGTGCCAGCAGCTTAACAATAATTATCGATGAGCAGTTCTTC	CASSLTIIIDEQFF
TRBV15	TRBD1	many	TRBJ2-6	TGTGCCACCGCGACAGGGGGCCGTGGGGCCAACGTCCTGACTTTC	CATATGGRGANVLTF
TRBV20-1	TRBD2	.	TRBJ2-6	TGCAGTGCAGGGGGGACTAGCGGGCGGGAGTCTGGGGCCAACGTCCTGACTTTC	CSAGGTSGRESGANVLTF
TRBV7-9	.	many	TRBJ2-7	TGTGCCAGCAGCCTCTCCTACGAGCAGTACTTC	CASSLSYEQYF
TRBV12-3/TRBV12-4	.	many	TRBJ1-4	TGTGCCAGCAGAAGGACAGAGAATGAAAAACTGTTTTTT	CASRRTENEKLFF
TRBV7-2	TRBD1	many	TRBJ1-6	TGTGCCAGCAGCCCACGGACAGGTTCACCCCTCCACTTT	CASSPRTGSPLHF
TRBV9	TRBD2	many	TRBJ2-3	TGTGCCAGCAGCCTAGACTTAAGGACTAGCGGGGGGGCCTCAGATACGCAGTATTTT	CASSLDLRTSGGASDTQYF
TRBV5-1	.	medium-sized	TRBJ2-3	TGCGCCAGCAGCTTGGGCCCAGATTACACAGATACGCAGTATTTT	CASSLGPDYTDTQYF
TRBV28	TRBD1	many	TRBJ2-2	TGTGCCAGCGTTCGCGGGACAGGGACCACCGGGGAGCTGTTTTTT	CASVRGTGTTGELFF
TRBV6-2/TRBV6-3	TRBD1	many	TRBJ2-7	TGTGCCAGCAGTTACTTGACAGGGGGCATCTCCTACGAGCAGTACTTC	CASSYLTGGISYEQYF
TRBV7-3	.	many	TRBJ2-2	TGTGCCAGCCGCTTACGTATGAACACCGGGGAGCTGTTTTTT	CASRLRMNTGELFF
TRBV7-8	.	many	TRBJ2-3	TGTGCCAGCAGGGGGAGAAGCCGTGTTTTGGCAGATACGCAGTATTTT	CASRGRSRVLADTQYF
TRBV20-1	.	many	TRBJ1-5	TGCAGTGCGGTAAAAGGGAAGGCAGATCAGCCCCAGCATTTT	CSAVKGKADQPQHF
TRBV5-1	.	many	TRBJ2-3	TGCGCCAGCAGCGGCGAGGGGGCAGATACGCAGTATTTT	CASSGEGADTQYF
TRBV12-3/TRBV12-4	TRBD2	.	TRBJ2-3	TGTGCCAGCAGCCATAGCGGGGCCAACCCCAATACGCAGTATTTT	CASSHSGANPNTQYF
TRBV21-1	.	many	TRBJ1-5	TGTGCCAGGCGGTCCACCAGGGCGGTTAGGAATCAGCCCCAGCATTTT	CARRSTRAVRNQPQHF
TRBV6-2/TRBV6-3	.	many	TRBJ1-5	TGTGCCAGCAGCCCGGGCCTCGGGGGCAATCAGCCCCAGCATTTT	CASSPGLGGNQPQHF
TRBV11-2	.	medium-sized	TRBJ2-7	TGTGCCAGCAGCTTAGATCCCGAAGTATCCCGCCACTACGAGCAGTACTTC	CASSLDPEVSRHYEQYF
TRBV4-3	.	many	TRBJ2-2	TGCGCCAGCAGCCAAGAGGTTTTGGGGAACACCGGGGAGCTGTTTTTT	CASSQEVLGNTGELFF
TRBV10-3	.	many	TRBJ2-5	TGTGCCATCAGTGTCCCCCTTCGGGAGACCCAGTACTTC	CAISVPLRETQYF
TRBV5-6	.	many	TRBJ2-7	TGTGCCAGCAGCTTGGCCAGCTCCTACGAGCAGTACTTC	CASSLASSYEQYF